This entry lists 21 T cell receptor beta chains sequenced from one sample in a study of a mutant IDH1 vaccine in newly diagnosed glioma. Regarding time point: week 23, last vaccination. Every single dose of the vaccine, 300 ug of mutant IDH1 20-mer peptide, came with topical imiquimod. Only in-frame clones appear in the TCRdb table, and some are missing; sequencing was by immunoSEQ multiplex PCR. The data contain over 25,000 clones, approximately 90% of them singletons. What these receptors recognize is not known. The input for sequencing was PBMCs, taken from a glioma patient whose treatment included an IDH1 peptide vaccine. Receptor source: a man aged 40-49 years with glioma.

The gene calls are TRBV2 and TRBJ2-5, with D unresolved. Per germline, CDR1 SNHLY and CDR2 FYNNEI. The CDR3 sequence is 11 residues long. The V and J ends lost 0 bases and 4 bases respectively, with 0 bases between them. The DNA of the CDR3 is TGTGCCAGCAGTGAAGCAGAGACCCAGTACTTC. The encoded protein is CASSEAETQYF.

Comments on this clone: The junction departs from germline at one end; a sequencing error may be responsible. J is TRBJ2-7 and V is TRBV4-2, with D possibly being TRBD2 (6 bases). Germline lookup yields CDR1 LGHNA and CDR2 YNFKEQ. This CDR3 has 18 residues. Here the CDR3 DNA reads TGTGCCAGCAGCCAAGTTCTATCGCGGGCGACCCCCAGAGGGGACTCCCACTTC. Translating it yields CASSQVLSRATPRGDSHF.

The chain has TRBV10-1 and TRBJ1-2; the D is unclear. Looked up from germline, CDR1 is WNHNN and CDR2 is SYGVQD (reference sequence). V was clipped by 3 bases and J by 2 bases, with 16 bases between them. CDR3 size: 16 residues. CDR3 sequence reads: CASSEGYPWANYGYTF. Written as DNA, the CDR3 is TGCGCCAGCAGTGAAGGATACCCCTGGGCCAACTATGGCTACACCTTC.

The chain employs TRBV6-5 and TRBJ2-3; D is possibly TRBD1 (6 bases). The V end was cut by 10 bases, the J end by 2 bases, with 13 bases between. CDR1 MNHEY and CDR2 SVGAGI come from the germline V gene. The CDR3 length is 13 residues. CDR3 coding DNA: TGTGCCACCGGGGACACCGACACAGATACGCAGTATTTT. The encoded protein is CATGDTDTDTQYF.

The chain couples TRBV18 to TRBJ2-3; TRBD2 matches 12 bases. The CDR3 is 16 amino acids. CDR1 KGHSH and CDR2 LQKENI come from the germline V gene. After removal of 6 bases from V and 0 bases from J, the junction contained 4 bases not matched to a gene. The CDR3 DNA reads TGTGCCAGCTCGCAAGGGACTAGCGGGAGCACAGATACGCAGTATTTT. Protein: CASSQGTSGSTDTQYF.

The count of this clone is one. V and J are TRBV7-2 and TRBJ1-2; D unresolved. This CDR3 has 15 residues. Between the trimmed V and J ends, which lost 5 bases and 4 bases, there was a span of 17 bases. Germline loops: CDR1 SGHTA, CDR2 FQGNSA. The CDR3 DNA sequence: TGTGCCAGCAGCCGGGAGGGTTCCTCCGTCTATGGCTACACCTTC. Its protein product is CASSREGSSVYGYTF.

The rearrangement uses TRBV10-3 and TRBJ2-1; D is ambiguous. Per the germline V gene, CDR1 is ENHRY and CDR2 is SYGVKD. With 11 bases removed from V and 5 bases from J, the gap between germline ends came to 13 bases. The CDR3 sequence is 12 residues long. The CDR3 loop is CAVSRDNNEQFF. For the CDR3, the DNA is TGTGCCGTAAGTCGAGATAACAATGAGCAGTTCTTC.

CDR3 amino acids: CASSQGGGLAGRIDTQYF. The CDR3 coding sequence is TGTGCCAGCAGCCAGGGGGGGGGACTAGCGGGAAGGATAGATACGCAGTATTTT. V and J are TRBV4-2 and TRBJ2-3, with 13 bases aligning to TRBD2. The V and J ends lost 3 bases and 5 bases, in that order; junction bases with no gene match: 11. Germline V gives CDR1 LGHNA, CDR2 YNFKEQ. The CDR3 length is 18 residues.

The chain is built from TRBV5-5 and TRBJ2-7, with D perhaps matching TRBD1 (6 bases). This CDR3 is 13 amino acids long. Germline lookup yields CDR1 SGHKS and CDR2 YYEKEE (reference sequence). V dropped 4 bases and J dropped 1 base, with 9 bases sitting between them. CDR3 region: CASSQGRSYEQYF. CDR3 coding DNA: TGTGCCAGCAGCCAGGGGCGATCCTACGAGCAGTACTTC.

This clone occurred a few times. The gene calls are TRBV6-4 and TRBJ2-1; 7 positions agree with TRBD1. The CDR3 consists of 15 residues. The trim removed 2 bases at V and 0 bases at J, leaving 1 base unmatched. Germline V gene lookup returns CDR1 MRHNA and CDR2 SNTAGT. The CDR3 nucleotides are TGTGCCAGCAGTGACGAGGGGGCCTCCTACAATGAGCAGTTCTTC. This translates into CASSDEGASYNEQFF.

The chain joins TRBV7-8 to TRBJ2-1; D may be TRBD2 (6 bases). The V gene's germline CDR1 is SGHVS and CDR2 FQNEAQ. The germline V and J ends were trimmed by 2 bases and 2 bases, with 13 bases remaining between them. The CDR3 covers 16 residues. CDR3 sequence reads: CASSLFGDLAYNEQFF. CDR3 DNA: TGTGCCAGCAGCTTATTTGGGGACTTAGCCTACAATGAGCAGTTCTTC.

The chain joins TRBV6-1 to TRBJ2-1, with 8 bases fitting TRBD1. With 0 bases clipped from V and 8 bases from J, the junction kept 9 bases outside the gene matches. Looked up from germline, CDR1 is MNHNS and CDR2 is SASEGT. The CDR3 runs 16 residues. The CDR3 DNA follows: TGTGCCAGCAGTGAAGCGCCAGGACAGGGTCCCTATGAGCAGTTCTTC. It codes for CASSEAPGQGPYEQFF.

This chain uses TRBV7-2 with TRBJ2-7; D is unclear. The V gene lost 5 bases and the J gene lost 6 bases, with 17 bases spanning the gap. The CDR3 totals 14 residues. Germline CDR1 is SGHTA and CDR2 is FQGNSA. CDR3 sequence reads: CASSPTPLISEQYF. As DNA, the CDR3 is TGTGCCAGCAGCCCGACCCCCCTGATTAGCGAGCAGTACTTC. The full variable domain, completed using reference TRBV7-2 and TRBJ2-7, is GAGVSQSPSNKVTEKGKDVELRCDPISGHTALYWYRQSLGQGLEFLIYFQGNSAPDKSGLPSDRFSAERTGGSVSTLTIQRTQQEDSAVYLCASSPTPLISEQYFGPGTRLTVT.

The CDR3 nucleotides are TGTGCCAGCAGCTTAGTGGGACAGGGGGAGACCCAGTACTTC. This encodes CASSLVGQGETQYF. The V and J genes are TRBV7-2 and TRBJ2-5; 10 bases are a match to TRBD1. The junction had 1 base not matched to a gene; V was cut back by 1 base and J by 5 bases. The CDR3 has 14 residues. Germline CDR1 SGHTA, CDR2 FQGNSA.

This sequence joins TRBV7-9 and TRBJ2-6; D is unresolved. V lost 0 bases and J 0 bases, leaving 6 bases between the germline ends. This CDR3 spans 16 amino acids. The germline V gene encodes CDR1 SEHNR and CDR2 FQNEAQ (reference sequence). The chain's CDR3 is CASSLAVSSGANVLTF. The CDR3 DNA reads TGTGCCAGCAGCTTAGCGGTCAGCTCTGGGGCCAACGTCCTGACTTTC.

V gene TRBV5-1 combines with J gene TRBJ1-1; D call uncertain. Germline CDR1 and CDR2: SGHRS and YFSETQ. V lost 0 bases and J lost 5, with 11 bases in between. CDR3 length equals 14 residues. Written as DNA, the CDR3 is TGCGCCAGCAGCTTGGGTGGAGGGAGAACTGAAGCTTTCTTT. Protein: CASSLGGGRTEAFF.

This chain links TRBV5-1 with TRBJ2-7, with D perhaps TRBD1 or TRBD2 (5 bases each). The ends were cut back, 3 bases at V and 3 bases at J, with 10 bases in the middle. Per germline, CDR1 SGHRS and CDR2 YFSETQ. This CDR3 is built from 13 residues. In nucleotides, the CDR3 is TGCGCCAGCAGCTGGGACGGAGACTACGAGCAGTACGTC. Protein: CASSWDGDYEQYV.

The CDR3 here is CASTPTTGNTGELFF. The CDR3 DNA sequence: TGTGCCAGCACACCTACGACAGGGAACACCGGGGAGCTGTTTTTT. The V gene is TRBV6-5, the J gene TRBJ2-2; a possible D gene is TRBD1 (6 bases). The CDR3 contains 15 residues. With 7 bases removed from V and 1 base from J, the gap between germline ends came to 13 bases. Germline assignment: CDR1 MNHEY and CDR2 SVGAGI.

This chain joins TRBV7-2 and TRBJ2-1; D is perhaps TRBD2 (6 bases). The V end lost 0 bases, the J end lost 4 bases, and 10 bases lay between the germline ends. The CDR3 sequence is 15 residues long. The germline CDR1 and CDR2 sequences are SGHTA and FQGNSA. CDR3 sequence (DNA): TGTGCCAGCAGCTTAGCGTGGAGGGCTTACAATGAGCAGTTCTTC. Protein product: CASSLAWRAYNEQFF.

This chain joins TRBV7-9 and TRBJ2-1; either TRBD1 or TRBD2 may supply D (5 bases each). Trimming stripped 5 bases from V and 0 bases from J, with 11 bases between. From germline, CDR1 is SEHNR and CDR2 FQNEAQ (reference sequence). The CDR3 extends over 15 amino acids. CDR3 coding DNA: TGTGCCAGCAGCCCGGGACGGAGCTCCTACAATGAGCAGTTCTTC. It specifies CASSPGRSSYNEQFF.

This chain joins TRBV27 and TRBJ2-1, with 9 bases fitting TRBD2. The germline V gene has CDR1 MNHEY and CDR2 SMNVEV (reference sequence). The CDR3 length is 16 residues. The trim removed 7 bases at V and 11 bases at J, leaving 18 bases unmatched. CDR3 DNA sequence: TGTGCCAGCACCCCTGACGCGGGAGGGCCGCCACCCAAGCAGTTCTTC. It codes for CASTPDAGGPPPKQFF.